Listed below are T cell receptor beta chains from one sample, sequenced in a study of T cell responses to AZD1222 COVID-19 vaccine. Measured with immunoSEQ multiplex PCR; TCRdb has only the in-frame clones, and not every one. The sample has tens of thousands of clones, roughly nine tenths seen once; the top ten hold more than 25%. The sequences come from peripheral blood, collected 28 days after the second AZD1222 dose. These receptors all come from an adult who received the AZD1222 COVID-19 vaccine. The CDR3 runs from the conserved cysteine through the conserved F or W. The order of the fields is D gene, J gene, clone size, V gene, CDR3 DNA, CDR3 protein. D genes are given only for firm matches. The listing skips clone size in some rows; elsewhere it reads once, few, many or a size class.

D gene: NA
J gene: TRBJ1-3
clone size: NA
V gene: TRBV11-2
CDR3 DNA: TGTGCCAGCAGCCGGATCTCTGGAAACACCATATATTTT
CDR3 protein: CASSRISGNTIYF

D gene: NA
J gene: TRBJ2-1
clone size: NA
V gene: TRBV7-2
CDR3 DNA: TGTGCCAGCAGCTTCGAGATACGCTCCTACAATGAGCAGTTCTTC
CDR3 protein: CASSFEIRSYNEQFF

D gene: TRBD2
J gene: TRBJ2-3
clone size: NA
V gene: TRBV9
CDR3 DNA: TGTGCCAGCAGCGTTTTGCGGGAGGGCCTGGGAGATACGCAGTATTTT
CDR3 protein: CASSVLREGLGDTQYF

D gene: NA
J gene: TRBJ1-4
clone size: NA
V gene: TRBV2
CDR3 DNA: TGTGCCAGCAGTGAGACGACCGGTAATGAAAAACTGTTTTTT
CDR3 protein: CASSETTGNEKLFF

D gene: TRBD2
J gene: TRBJ2-1
clone size: NA
V gene: TRBV3-1/TRBV3-2
CDR3 DNA: TGTGCCAGCAGCTCCTCCGGGACTAGCGGCCTCAATGAGCAGTTCTTC
CDR3 protein: CASSSSGTSGLNEQFF

D gene: NA
J gene: TRBJ2-3
clone size: NA
V gene: TRBV13
CDR3 DNA: TGTGCCAGCAGCTCAGCACGCGGGCGGAGTACAGATACGCAGTATTTT
CDR3 protein: CASSSARGRSTDTQYF

D gene: NA
J gene: TRBJ1-3
clone size: NA
V gene: TRBV7-9
CDR3 DNA: TGTGCCAGCAGCTCACGAGGACGTGACTCTGGAAACACCATATATTTT
CDR3 protein: CASSSRGRDSGNTIYF

D gene: NA
J gene: TRBJ1-4
clone size: NA
V gene: TRBV5-1
CDR3 DNA: TGCGCCAGCAGCTTGGAGTTTAAGGAAAAACTGTTTTTT
CDR3 protein: CASSLEFKEKLFF

D gene: NA
J gene: TRBJ1-4
clone size: NA
V gene: TRBV18
CDR3 DNA: TGTGCCAGCTCACCACCGTACCGCGAAAAACTGTTTTTT
CDR3 protein: CASSPPYREKLFF

D gene: TRBD1
J gene: TRBJ1-6
clone size: NA
V gene: TRBV19
CDR3 DNA: TGTGCCAGTAGTATGGGACAGGGAAATTCACCCCTCCACTTT
CDR3 protein: CASSMGQGNSPLHF

D gene: NA
J gene: TRBJ2-1
clone size: NA
V gene: TRBV18
CDR3 DNA: TGTGCCAGCTCTGGCTCGCTGGACGGGCGGAATGAGCAGTTCTTC
CDR3 protein: CASSGSLDGRNEQFF

D gene: NA
J gene: TRBJ1-2
clone size: NA
V gene: TRBV4-2
CDR3 DNA: TGTGCCAGCAGCCAAGAGACGGCGGTTGGCTACACCTTC
CDR3 protein: CASSQETAVGYTF

D gene: NA
J gene: TRBJ2-3
clone size: NA
V gene: TRBV13
CDR3 DNA: TGTGCCAGCAGCTTAGGAGGGGCAGATACGCAGTATTTT
CDR3 protein: CASSLGGADTQYF

D gene: NA
J gene: TRBJ2-7
clone size: NA
V gene: TRBV5-4
CDR3 DNA: TGTGCCAGCAGCCCGGGTGGGGAGCGAAGCTACGAGCAGTACTTC
CDR3 protein: CASSPGGERSYEQYF

D gene: TRBD2
J gene: TRBJ2-1
clone size: NA
V gene: TRBV7-6
CDR3 DNA: TGTGCCAGCAGCCTCCGAGGACTAGCGTTCTACAATGAGCAGTTCTTC
CDR3 protein: CASSLRGLAFYNEQFF

D gene: NA
J gene: TRBJ1-1
clone size: NA
V gene: TRBV7-9
CDR3 DNA: TGTGCCAGCAGCCCTAGCGGGGGGGCGGACACTGAAGCTTTCTTT
CDR3 protein: CASSPSGGADTEAFF

D gene: NA
J gene: TRBJ2-7
clone size: NA
V gene: TRBV6-2/TRBV6-3
CDR3 DNA: TGTGCCAGCAGTCCCAGGGGCCCCTCCGACGAGCAGTACTTC
CDR3 protein: CASSPRGPSDEQYF

D gene: TRBD1
J gene: TRBJ2-4
clone size: NA
V gene: TRBV24-1
CDR3 DNA: TGTGCCACCAGTGAAGGCGACAGGGTATGGACAGCCAAAAACATTCAGTACTTC
CDR3 protein: CATSEGDRVWTAKNIQYF

D gene: NA
J gene: TRBJ2-7
clone size: NA
V gene: TRBV7-2
CDR3 DNA: TGTGCCAGCAGTCGGGACTGGTCCTACGAGCAGTACTTC
CDR3 protein: CASSRDWSYEQYF

D gene: NA
J gene: TRBJ1-3
clone size: once
V gene: TRBV28
CDR3 DNA: TGTGCCAGCAGTTTAGTGGGGGTCCTTTCTGGAAACACCATATATTTT
CDR3 protein: CASSLVGVLSGNTIYF

D gene: NA
J gene: TRBJ2-3
clone size: once
V gene: TRBV25-1
CDR3 DNA: TGTGCCAGCACCGAGACAGATACGCAGTATTTT
CDR3 protein: CASTETDTQYF

D gene: TRBD2
J gene: TRBJ2-3
clone size: NA
V gene: TRBV3-1/TRBV3-2
CDR3 DNA: TGTGCCAGCAGCCAAGGGACTAGCGGGGCTAATACGCAGTATTTT
CDR3 protein: CASSQGTSGANTQYF

D gene: TRBD1
J gene: TRBJ1-4
clone size: NA
V gene: TRBV7-6
CDR3 DNA: TGTGCCAGCAGCGAGTTCATCGTCCGGGACAGGGTAGGAGGAGATGAAAAACTGTTTTTT
CDR3 protein: CASSEFIVRDRVGGDEKLFF

D gene: NA
J gene: TRBJ1-3
clone size: NA
V gene: TRBV18
CDR3 DNA: TGTGCCAGCTCACCATTGGGGGACTCTGGAAACACCATATATTTT
CDR3 protein: CASSPLGDSGNTIYF

D gene: NA
J gene: TRBJ2-3
clone size: NA
V gene: TRBV27
CDR3 DNA: TGTGCCAGCAGTTTATCCCGGGGGGCGACGCAGTATTTT
CDR3 protein: CASSLSRGATQYF

D gene: NA
J gene: TRBJ2-7
clone size: NA
V gene: TRBV9
CDR3 DNA: TGTGCCAGCAGCGTAGATCTAAGTTCCGAGCAGTACTTC
CDR3 protein: CASSVDLSSEQYF

D gene: NA
J gene: TRBJ1-4
clone size: NA
V gene: TRBV28
CDR3 DNA: TGTGCCAGCAGTTTATTCCTCGGGGAACTGTTTTTT
CDR3 protein: CASSLFLGELFF

D gene: NA
J gene: TRBJ2-3
clone size: NA
V gene: TRBV7-6
CDR3 DNA: TGTGCCAGCAGCCTAACCTTTAGCACAGATACGCAGTATTTT
CDR3 protein: CASSLTFSTDTQYF

D gene: TRBD1
J gene: TRBJ2-7
clone size: once
V gene: TRBV5-4
CDR3 DNA: TGTGCCAGCAGCCCCGGGACAGGGGTAATCTACGAGCAGTACTTC
CDR3 protein: CASSPGTGVIYEQYF

D gene: NA
J gene: TRBJ2-7
clone size: NA
V gene: TRBV3-1/TRBV3-2
CDR3 DNA: TGTGCCAGCAGGGGGGACCGCTCCTACGAGCAGTACTTC
CDR3 protein: CASRGDRSYEQYF

D gene: NA
J gene: TRBJ2-1
clone size: NA
V gene: TRBV6-1
CDR3 DNA: TGTGCCAGCAGTGAATTTAGTCCCGGCGTGGGTGAGCAGTTCTTC
CDR3 protein: CASSEFSPGVGEQFF

D gene: NA
J gene: TRBJ1-2
clone size: NA
V gene: TRBV6-2/TRBV6-3
CDR3 DNA: TGTGCCAGCAGTTATCGGGACAACCATGGCTACACCTTC
CDR3 protein: CASSYRDNHGYTF

D gene: TRBD2
J gene: TRBJ2-1
clone size: few
V gene: TRBV10-3
CDR3 DNA: TGTGCCATCAGGGGACTAGCGGGAGTTGAGACCAATCACAATGAGCAGTTCTTC
CDR3 protein: CAIRGLAGVETNHNEQFF

D gene: NA
J gene: TRBJ2-7
clone size: NA
V gene: TRBV10-1
CDR3 DNA: TGCGCCAGCAGTGAAAACAGGGATCTAGGCGAGCAGTACTTC
CDR3 protein: CASSENRDLGEQYF

D gene: NA
J gene: TRBJ1-3
clone size: NA
V gene: TRBV18
CDR3 DNA: TGTGCCAGCTCACAGGGTGCAGCTGGAAACACCATATATTTT
CDR3 protein: CASSQGAAGNTIYF

D gene: TRBD1
J gene: TRBJ1-6
clone size: NA
V gene: TRBV19
CDR3 DNA: TGTGCCAGTAATTCGGACAGGAGATATAATTCACCCCTCCACTTT
CDR3 protein: CASNSDRRYNSPLHF

D gene: NA
J gene: TRBJ2-3
clone size: NA
V gene: TRBV11-2
CDR3 DNA: TGTGCCAGCAGTTCCACAGATACGCAGTATTTT
CDR3 protein: CASSSTDTQYF

D gene: NA
J gene: TRBJ2-7
clone size: few
V gene: TRBV7-6
CDR3 DNA: TGTGCCAGCAGCTCCCTTGCGACCGTTCGGGCCTACGAGCAGTACTTC
CDR3 protein: CASSSLATVRAYEQYF

D gene: NA
J gene: TRBJ2-5
clone size: NA
V gene: TRBV4-1
CDR3 DNA: TGCGCCAGCAGCCAAGACAGGTCGCAAGGATCCGAGACCCAGTACTTC
CDR3 protein: CASSQDRSQGSETQYF

D gene: NA
J gene: TRBJ2-7
clone size: NA
V gene: TRBV27
CDR3 DNA: TGTGCCAGCAGTCTCGGGGTACCGGTCCACGAGCAGTACTTC
CDR3 protein: CASSLGVPVHEQYF

D gene: TRBD1
J gene: TRBJ1-4
clone size: NA
V gene: TRBV11-2
CDR3 DNA: TGTGCCAGCAGTTTCGGACAGGGGGCAACTAATGAAAAACTGTTTTTT
CDR3 protein: CASSFGQGATNEKLFF

D gene: NA
J gene: TRBJ2-7
clone size: NA
V gene: TRBV21-1
CDR3 DNA: TGTGCAATTGAAGTTCTTCCTTTTTTGAGCTCCTACGAGCAGTACTTC
CDR3 protein: CAIEVLPFLSSYEQYF

D gene: NA
J gene: TRBJ1-4
clone size: NA
V gene: TRBV6-1
CDR3 DNA: TGTGCCAGCAGTGAAGCTGTTGAAAAACTGTTTTTT
CDR3 protein: CASSEAVEKLFF

D gene: NA
J gene: TRBJ1-1
clone size: NA
V gene: TRBV12-3/TRBV12-4
CDR3 DNA: TGTGCCAGCAGCTGGGGGAACACTGAAGCTTTCTTT
CDR3 protein: CASSWGNTEAFF

D gene: NA
J gene: TRBJ1-5
clone size: once
V gene: TRBV29-1
CDR3 DNA: TGCAGCGTTGTAATTTCCAGGAATAGCAATCAGCCCCAGCATTTT
CDR3 protein: CSVVISRNSNQPQHF

D gene: NA
J gene: TRBJ2-7
clone size: NA
V gene: TRBV5-1
CDR3 DNA: TGCGCCAGCAGCTCCCGTCTCGTCGCGGGCGGGTCGGGGCGTGCCGAGCAGTACTTC
CDR3 protein: CASSSRLVAGGSGRAEQYF

D gene: NA
J gene: TRBJ2-5
clone size: few
V gene: TRBV9
CDR3 DNA: TGTGCCAGCAGCATCCTGGGCACGGGGACCCAGTACTTC
CDR3 protein: CASSILGTGTQYF

D gene: TRBD1
J gene: TRBJ1-1
clone size: NA
V gene: TRBV27
CDR3 DNA: TGTGCCAGCAGCTACGGGACAGGGAATGAAGCTTTCTTT
CDR3 protein: CASSYGTGNEAFF

D gene: NA
J gene: TRBJ2-5
clone size: NA
V gene: TRBV10-2
CDR3 DNA: TGCGCCAGCAGTGAGTACGGGGGAATGGGAGAGACCCAGTACTTC
CDR3 protein: CASSEYGGMGETQYF

D gene: NA
J gene: TRBJ1-1
clone size: NA
V gene: TRBV6-5
CDR3 DNA: TGTGCCAGTTCGTATCAGGTGAACACTGAAGCTTTCTTT
CDR3 protein: CASSYQVNTEAFF

D gene: NA
J gene: TRBJ1-1
clone size: NA
V gene: TRBV19
CDR3 DNA: TGTGCCAGTACCACGGGGGGGAACACTGAAGCTTTCTTT
CDR3 protein: CASTTGGNTEAFF

D gene: NA
J gene: TRBJ1-1
clone size: once
V gene: TRBV6-5
CDR3 DNA: TGTGCCAGCATGAGGACTGGGAACACTGAAGCTTTCTTT
CDR3 protein: CASMRTGNTEAFF

D gene: NA
J gene: TRBJ2-7
clone size: NA
V gene: TRBV3-1/TRBV3-2
CDR3 DNA: TGTGCCAGCAGCCAGTATAACGAGCAGTACTTC
CDR3 protein: CASSQYNEQYF

D gene: NA
J gene: TRBJ1-5
clone size: NA
V gene: TRBV2
CDR3 DNA: TGTGCCAGCAGCGGGCCACCCCCTCAGCCCCAGCATTTT
CDR3 protein: CASSGPPPQPQHF

D gene: NA
J gene: TRBJ2-2
clone size: NA
V gene: TRBV3-1/TRBV3-2
CDR3 DNA: TGTGCCAGCAGCCCCTCGTACACCGGGGAGCTGTTTTTT
CDR3 protein: CASSPSYTGELFF

D gene: TRBD1
J gene: TRBJ1-6
clone size: NA
V gene: TRBV9
CDR3 DNA: TGTGCCAGCAGCGCACCGGGACAGGGGTCACCCCTCCACTTT
CDR3 protein: CASSAPGQGSPLHF

D gene: NA
J gene: TRBJ2-2
clone size: NA
V gene: TRBV11-3
CDR3 DNA: TGTGCCAGCAGCCAGATTGGGAGAACCGGGGAGCTGTTTTTT
CDR3 protein: CASSQIGRTGELFF

D gene: NA
J gene: TRBJ1-1
clone size: NA
V gene: TRBV5-1
CDR3 DNA: TGCGCCAGCAGCTTGGTGGGGCCCCGAGAGGCGAACACTGAAGCTTTCTTT
CDR3 protein: CASSLVGPREANTEAFF

D gene: NA
J gene: TRBJ2-5
clone size: NA
V gene: TRBV5-1
CDR3 DNA: TGCGCCAGCAGCTTGGGCGGCGGGGGCGCGCGGGAGACCCAGTACTTC
CDR3 protein: CASSLGGGGARETQYF